This section outlines one TCR beta chain sequence together with its context. This specimen comes from a study of cytomegalovirus exposure and HLA in healthy donors. The CDR3 covers 16 residues. From germline, CDR1 is KGHSH and CDR2 LQKENI. The ends were cut back, 5 bases at V and 4 bases at J, with 20 bases in the middle. The method was immunoSEQ multiplex PCR; TCRdb's version includes in-frame clones alone and lacks a portion of them. Altogether roughly 110,000 clones are present, 88% being singletons, with the ten largest covering around 1.7%. The sample consisted of PBMCs. The rearrangement links TRBV18 to TRBJ2-5; tentative D call: TRBD1 (5 bases). The TCR originated in a woman aged 18-35 years in good health and CMV-seropositive. CDR3 nucleotides: TGTGCCAGCTCAAGTCGCAGGGCAGGGTTGGTAGAGACCCAGTACTTC. As protein: CASSSRRAGLVETQYF.